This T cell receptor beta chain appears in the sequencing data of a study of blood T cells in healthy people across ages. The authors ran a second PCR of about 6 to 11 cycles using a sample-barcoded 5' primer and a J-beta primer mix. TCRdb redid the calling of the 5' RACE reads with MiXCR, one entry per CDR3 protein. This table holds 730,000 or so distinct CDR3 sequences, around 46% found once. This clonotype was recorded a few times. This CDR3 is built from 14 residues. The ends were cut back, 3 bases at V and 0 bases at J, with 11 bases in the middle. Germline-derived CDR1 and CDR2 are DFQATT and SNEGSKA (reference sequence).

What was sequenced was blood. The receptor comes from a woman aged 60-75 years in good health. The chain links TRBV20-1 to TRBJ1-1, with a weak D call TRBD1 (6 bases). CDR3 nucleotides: TGCAGTGCTAGGAAGGGGGGCATGAACACTGAAGCTTTCTTT. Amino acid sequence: CSARKGGMNTEAFF.